A single sample is the source of the 32 T cell receptor beta chains below, sequenced in a study of blood T cell repertoires in COVID-19. Clones were read by immunoSEQ multiplex PCR, and TCRdb kept only the in-frame ones, dropping some. Here the sample spans 400,000 to 450,000 clones, approximately 90% being singletons. Sequenced sample: peripheral blood. The source is a young woman with active or convalescent COVID-19.

This clone showed up just once. The rearrangement uses TRBV10-3 and TRBJ1-1; TRBD1 agrees at 10 bases. The CDR3 totals 13 residues. CDR1 and CDR2 (germline): ENHRY, SYGVKD. V was pared by 4 bases and J by 10 bases, with 6 bases of the junction left unmatched. CDR3 region: CAISAGTGVAAFF. Here the CDR3 DNA reads TGTGCCATCAGTGCCGGGACAGGGGTGGCAGCTTTCTTT.

This chain links TRBV7-2 with TRBJ2-7, with a tentative D call TRBD2 (6 bases). Germline V gene lookup returns CDR1 SGHTA and CDR2 FQGNSA. V gave up 1 base and J gave up 2 bases, with 12 bases separating them. This CDR3 has 15 residues. This CDR3 is CASSLERAATYEQYF. CDR3 nucleotide sequence: TGTGCCAGCAGCTTAGAGCGGGCCGCTACCTACGAGCAGTACTTC.

The V gene is TRBV6-5, the J gene TRBJ2-1; D perhaps matches TRBD2 (6 bases). The CDR3 loop spans 14 amino acids. Per germline, CDR1 MNHEY and CDR2 SVGAGI. Between the trimmed V and J ends, which lost 4 bases and 4 bases, there was a span of 11 bases. The CDR3, as DNA: TGTGCCAGCAGTTTAGCCGGGGGTTACAATGAGCAGTTCTTC. Translating gives CASSLAGGYNEQFF.

The chain carries TRBV6-5 and TRBJ2-1; 11 bases match TRBD2. Germline CDR1 reads MNHEY; CDR2 reads SVGAGI. The CDR3 covers 15 residues. V gave up 4 bases and J gave up 9 bases; unmatched junction bases: 8. CDR3 region: CASSSASGGRGEQFF. For the CDR3, the DNA is TGTGCCAGCAGTTCGGCTAGCGGGGGGAGGGGTGAGCAGTTCTTC.

The chain employs TRBV6-6 and TRBJ2-3, with TRBD1 matching over 9 bases. Per germline, CDR1 MNHNY and CDR2 SVGAGI (reference sequence). The J segment lost 4 bases and the V segment lost 5 bases, leaving 7 bases of the junction unmatched. There are 15 residues in the CDR3. In nucleotides, the CDR3 is TGTGCCAGCAGTGAGCCGGGACAGGGAGCAGATACGCAGTATTTT. Amino acid sequence: CASSEPGQGADTQYF.

The rearrangement joins TRBV2 to TRBJ1-2, with D maybe TRBD1 (5 bases). The CDR3 sequence is 13 residues long. CDR1 and CDR2 from the germline V gene are SNHLY and FYNNEI. V lost 1 base to trimming and J lost 4 bases, with 7 bases between them. CDR3 protein: CASSEEGSYGYTF. Here the CDR3 DNA reads TGTGCCAGCAGTGAAGAGGGGTCCTATGGCTACACCTTC.

The CDR3 DNA sequence: TGTGCCAGCAGCTTAGGAGGCCTAGCGGGAGTGGAGACCCAGTACTTC. As protein: CASSLGGLAGVETQYF. This chain joins TRBV7-8 and TRBJ2-5; 10 nucleotides agree with TRBD2. Germline CDR1 and CDR2: SGHVS and FQNEAQ. The V and J ends lost 1 base and 5 bases, in that order; junction bases with no gene match: 7. The CDR3 runs 16 residues.

The chain couples TRBV4-1 to TRBJ2-4, with D hard to call. The CDR3 spans 15 residues. V was pared by 2 bases and J by 0 bases, with 8 bases between. Germline assignment: CDR1 MGHRA and CDR2 YSYEKL. The chain's CDR3 is CASSQLNLAKNIQYF. The CDR3 DNA follows: TGCGCCAGCAGCCAACTAAATCTAGCCAAAAACATTCAGTACTTC.

The V gene is TRBV13, the J gene TRBJ2-1; perhaps TRBD1 as D (6 bases). CDR1 is PRHDT and CDR2 is FYEKMQ in the germline V gene (reference sequence). The ends were cut back, 5 bases at V and 7 bases at J, with 24 bases in the middle. The length of the CDR3 is 17 residues. CDR3 loop: CASSPIARADSTNEQFF. The CDR3 nucleotides are TGTGCCAGCAGCCCCATCGCACGGGCGGACAGCACAAATGAGCAGTTCTTC. The entire variable domain, with the rest obtained from reference TRBV13 and TRBJ2-1, is as follows: AAGVIQSPRHLIKEKRETATLKCYPIPRHDTVYWYQQGPGQDPQFLISFYEKMQSDKGSIPDRFSAQQFSDYHSELNMSSLELGDSALYFCASSPIARADSTNEQFFGPGTRLTVL.

This clone was seen a few times. Additional DNA sequences in this sample encode the identical CDR3. This chain links TRBV4-1 with TRBJ1-1, with D tentatively TRBD1 (6 bases). This CDR3 region has 13 residues. CDR1 and CDR2 (germline): MGHRA, YSYEKL. V lost 3 bases, J lost 4 bases, and 9 bases lay in between. CDR3 region: CASSQLGGTEAFF. CDR3 bases: TGCGCCAGCAGCCAGCTAGGGGGCACTGAAGCTTTCTTT.

The J gene is TRBJ2-3, the V gene TRBV29-1, with 9 bases that match TRBD2. Germline trimming cut 6 bases from V and 11 bases from J; bases unmatched to any gene: 12. Germline CDR1 reads SQVTM; CDR2 reads ANQGSEA. CDR3 length: 13 amino acids. The CDR3 here is CSVRASSGMEQYF. CDR3 coding DNA: TGCAGCGTGAGGGCGTCTAGCGGGATGGAGCAGTATTTT.

This sequence joins TRBV7-6 and TRBJ2-7; no reliable D call. This CDR3 spans 13 amino acids. Between the trimmed V and J ends, which lost 1 base and 0 bases, there was a span of 4 bases. CDR1 and CDR2 from the germline V gene are SGHVS and FNYEAQ. The CDR3 sequence is CASSLDSSYEQYF. In DNA form, the CDR3 reads TGTGCCAGCAGCTTAGACAGCTCCTACGAGCAGTACTTC.

This clone was counted ten times or more. The CDR3 spells CASSLFSLSEQFF. CDR3 sequence (DNA): TGTGCCAGCAGTTTATTTAGCCTCAGTGAGCAGTTCTTC. The rearrangement joins TRBV27 to TRBJ2-1, with D unresolved. There are 13 residues in the CDR3. V gave up 1 base and J gave up 9 bases, with 10 bases separating them. The germline V gene has CDR1 MNHEY and CDR2 SMNVEV (reference sequence).

The rearrangement links TRBV29-1 to TRBJ1-4, with a tentative D call TRBD1 (5 bases). The V end lost 4 bases, the J end lost 6 bases, and 18 bases lay between the germline ends. The CDR3 is made up of 15 amino acids. In germline, CDR1 is SQVTM, CDR2 ANQGSEA. CDR3 DNA sequence: TGCAGCGTTGCCACGGGGGTAGTTCGACATGAAAAACTGTTTTTT. Encoded protein: CSVATGVVRHEKLFF.

The V gene is TRBV5-4, the J gene TRBJ2-3, with 7 bases aligning to TRBD2. The CDR3 consists of 16 residues. Trimming at V came to 1 base and at J to 0 bases, leaving 5 bases not matched to a gene. Germline V CDR1 and CDR2: SGHNT, YYREEE (reference sequence). This CDR3 reads CASSLRTSASTDTQYF. DNA of the CDR3: TGTGCCAGCAGCTTGCGAACTAGCGCTAGCACAGATACGCAGTATTTT.

The rearrangement uses TRBV24-1 and TRBJ1-5, with D maybe TRBD1 (5 bases). The V and J ends lost 6 bases and 1 base respectively, with 21 bases between them. The germline V gene has CDR1 KGHDR and CDR2 SFDVKD. The CDR3 runs to 18 residues. The CDR3 region is CATSSISGGGTSNQPQHF. The CDR3 DNA sequence: TGTGCCACCAGTTCCATCTCAGGAGGAGGGACGAGCAATCAGCCCCAGCATTTT.

J is TRBJ1-3 and V is TRBV5-1; D is ambiguous. This CDR3 has 17 residues. The V gene lost 1 base and the J gene lost 0 bases, with 14 bases spanning the gap. Germline CDR1 reads SGHRS; CDR2 reads YFSETQ. CDR3 loop: CASSLNFNSNSGNTIYF. In DNA form, the CDR3 reads TGCGCCAGCAGCTTGAATTTTAACAGTAACTCTGGAAACACCATATATTTT.

This chain uses TRBV19 with TRBJ1-5, with TRBD1 matching over 7 bases. The germline V gene has CDR1 LNHDA and CDR2 SQIVND (reference sequence). This CDR3 region has 15 residues. V lost 6 bases to trimming and J lost 2 bases; unmatched junction nucleotides: 7. The CDR3 DNA is TGTGCCAGTAGGAGTACAGGGGTGGGCAATCAGCCCCAGCATTTT. Translated, it gives CASRSTGVGNQPQHF.

The CDR3 bases are TGTGCCAGCAGCGCGGCCGGGACAGTCGCTAACTGGGGCTACACCTTC. Amino acid sequence: CASSAAGTVANWGYTF. V usage is TRBV11-1 and J usage is TRBJ1-2; TRBD1 aligns across 7 bases. Losses at the gene ends were 5 bases for V and 8 bases for J; bases not matched to a gene: 17. This CDR3 is built from 16 residues. Per germline, CDR1 SGHAT and CDR2 FQDESV (reference sequence).

This chain uses TRBV6-5 with TRBJ1-5, with unresolved D. This CDR3 is 14 amino acids long. CDR1 is MNHEY and CDR2 is SVGAGI in the germline V gene. The germline V and J ends were trimmed by 2 bases and 7 bases, with 12 bases remaining between them. CDR3 in amino acids: CASSYRGNNQPQHF. CDR3 DNA: TGTGCCAGCAGTTACAGAGGGAACAACCAGCCCCAGCATTTT.

The chain has TRBV2 and TRBJ2-1; D ambiguous. Trimming shortened V by 7 bases and J by 5 bases, and 12 bases separated the two germline ends. The length of the CDR3 is 13 residues. Germline CDR1 SNHLY, CDR2 FYNNEI. The CDR3 nucleotides are TGTGCCAGCACCTCCTACGTAAACAATGAGCAGTTCTTC. Residues: CASTSYVNNEQFF.

This sequence joins TRBV6-5 and TRBJ1-5, with 8 bases identical to TRBD1. The CDR3 has 15 amino acids. V lost 5 bases, J lost 5 bases, and 8 bases stayed unmatched. CDR1 is MNHEY and CDR2 is SVGAGI in the germline V gene. The DNA for the CDR3 is TGTGCCAGCAGTCCACAGGGGGACAGCCATCAGCCCCAGCATTTT. It is translated as CASSPQGDSHQPQHF.

Here the CDR3 reads CASSFNTGRQAFF. The DNA for the CDR3 is TGTGCCAGCAGCTTCAATACAGGCCGTCAAGCTTTCTTT. This chain joins TRBV12-3 or TRBV12-4 and TRBJ1-1; TRBD1 is a possible D gene (5 bases). Trimming stripped 6 bases from V and 9 bases from J, with 17 bases between. CDR3 length: 13 residues.

This chain links TRBV28 with TRBJ2-2; no definite D call. CDR1 and CDR2 (germline): MDHEN, SYDVKM. The CDR3 sequence is 13 residues long. Deletions cut 6 bases from V and 2 bases from J, with 7 bases between. Here the CDR3 DNA reads TGTGCCAGCAGCAACACCAACACCGGGGAGCTGTTTTTT. Residues: CASSNTNTGELFF.

The chain couples TRBV5-6 to TRBJ1-2; D gene unclear. Germline loops: CDR1 SGHDT, CDR2 YYEEEE. The CDR3 is 13 residues long. The germline V and J ends were trimmed by 7 bases and 8 bases, with 18 bases remaining between them. The CDR3 reads CASSEGSLRGYTF. CDR3 nucleotides: TGTGCCAGCTCGGAGGGCAGTCTGAGGGGCTACACCTTC.

V is TRBV6-1 and J is TRBJ2-2; 7 bases are a match to TRBD1. This CDR3 has 17 amino acids. Losses at the gene ends were 2 bases for V and 5 bases for J; bases not matched to a gene: 11. CDR1 and CDR2 from the germline V gene are MNHNS and SASEGT. The CDR3 loop is CASSELTQGWWTGELFF. CDR3 DNA: TGTGCCAGCAGTGAACTAACACAGGGGTGGTGGACCGGGGAGCTGTTTTTT.

Here the CDR3 reads CATRPKTGSYEQYF. Here the CDR3 DNA reads TGTGCCACCAGGCCGAAGACAGGATCTTACGAGCAGTACTTC. The gene calls are TRBV15 and TRBJ2-7, with D tentatively TRBD1 (6 bases). This CDR3 comprises 14 residues. V was shortened by 6 bases and J by 4 bases, with 16 bases between the two germline ends. The V gene's germline CDR1 is LNHNV and CDR2 YYDKDF (reference sequence).

The rearrangement uses TRBV4-1 and TRBJ2-3; 8 bases align to TRBD2. The V segment lost 1 base and the J segment 2 bases; nucleotides outside the gene matches: 8. The CDR3 contains 17 residues. Germline V gene data show CDR1 as MGHRA and CDR2 as YSYEKL. CDR3 DNA: TGCGCCAGCAGCCAAGTAATAGCGGGGCCCACCACAGATACGCAGTATTTT. This encodes CASSQVIAGPTTDTQYF.

This clone was observed once. The rearrangement joins TRBV19 to TRBJ1-1; TRBD1 might be the D (5 bases). The CDR3 runs to 14 residues. V was trimmed by 4 bases and J by 0 bases, leaving 9 bases between them. Germline CDR1 is LNHDA and CDR2 is SQIVND (reference sequence). The CDR3 here is CASSTTDLNTEAFF. The DNA for the CDR3 is TGTGCCAGTAGTACGACAGATCTGAACACTGAAGCTTTCTTT.

The chain joins TRBV3-1 (or the pseudogene TRBV3-2) to TRBJ2-7; tentatively, D is TRBD2 (6 bases). From germline, CDR1 is LGHDT and CDR2 YNNKEL (reference sequence). Trimming removed 1 base from V and 4 bases from J, with 11 bases in between. This CDR3 is 14 amino acids long. The CDR3 nucleotides read TGTGCCAGCAGCCAAGTAACGGGGGAGTACGAGCAGTACTTC. Its protein product is CASSQVTGEYEQYF.

V and J are TRBV19 and TRBJ1-5; D is ambiguous. V lost 3 bases and J 0 bases, leaving 9 bases between the germline ends. Germline-derived CDR1 and CDR2 are LNHDA and SQIVND (reference sequence). The CDR3 runs to 15 residues. The CDR3 is CASSIMRDSNQPQHF. The DNA for the CDR3 is TGTGCCAGTAGTATTATGCGGGATAGCAATCAGCCCCAGCATTTT.

The V call is TRBV29-1, the J call TRBJ1-2; 8 nucleotides align to TRBD1. The germline V gene encodes CDR1 SQVTM and CDR2 ANQGSEA. After removal of 6 bases from V and 8 bases from J, the junction contained 14 bases not matched to a gene. CDR3 length: 14 residues. Written as DNA, the CDR3 is TGCAGCGTGAACGCTCAGGGGGCAATAAGCGGCTACACCTTC. Its protein is CSVNAQGAISGYTF. The complete variable domain, with remaining parts taken from reference TRBV29-1 and TRBJ1-2, reads SAVISQKPSRDICQRGTSLTIQCQVDSQVTMMFWYRQQPGQSLTLIATANQGSEATYESGFVIDKFPISRPNLTFSTLTVSNMSPEDSSIYLCSVNAQGAISGYTFGSGTRLTVV.